This record covers a single T cell receptor (beta chain). Within its sample, this clonotype is medium-sized (0.01 to 0.1%). Its antigen is still unknown. One base away there is no much larger clone; base qualities are not given. These reads were obtained on a NextSeq 500. The QIAseq Immune Repertoire RNA Library Kit, Human TCR Panel was used to prepare TCR libraries from around 15 ng of total RNA. Sequencing of the TCR libraries was done on an Illumina NextSeq with a Mid Output V2 kit and asymmetric 261x41 paired-end reads. Every TCR library was diluted to 3.5 to 4.5 nM, then pooled, denatured and loaded at 0.8 to 1 pM. Under the source paper's analysis protocol: Processing of the TCR FASTQ files took place in the QIAGEN GeneGlobe Data Analysis Center, and downstream analysis was done in R 3.5.2. Clonality was calculated as one minus the Shannon entropy normalized by the log of the number of unique productive sequences. For each subset, Fisher exact tests at 5% FDR were used to find TRA or TRB clonotypes whose abundance differed between baseline and M1. Clonotypes with differential abundance were classified as emerging, expanding, contracting or non-expanding/contracting. Morisita's overlap index was used to measure how much repertoires overlapped between patients. The public reads were reanalyzed by TCRdb: fastp trimming at Q25, MiXCR alignment, in-frame beta chains only. Entries are consolidated by CDR3 protein sequence, retaining the most common genes and DNA. In this record, the V and J calls reflect TCRdb's handling and not the investigators' own analysis. The table for this sample lists 500 to 650 distinct CDR3 sequences; 5.5% to 7.5% of them were counted only once. The ten biggest clones cover 35% to 45% of the sample.

These data are taken from a study of circulating CD8 cells and anti-PD-1 response in melanoma (dated by TCRdb to about 2020). About the study as a whole: Nivolumab was administered to patients intravenously at 3 mg/kg every 2 weeks. Of the 13 patients in the melanoma cohort, seven received anti-PD-1 as first-line therapy and six had prior targeted therapy or immunotherapy. Responders were defined as patients showing complete or partial responses, and non-responders as patients showing stable or progressive disease (RECIST v1.1). A total of about eleven melanoma patients were included in the TCR repertoire analysis, 4 of them responders and 7 non-responders. In on-treatment samples, a biotinylated anti-human IgG4 antibody was used to detect PD-1. Results and caveats for the whole study, not just this receptor: The authors pointed out that the cohort included both treatment-naive and previously treated patients, and that this mix could influence the results. The highest diversity was observed in the DNEG repertoire, similar and higher clonality was shown by the PD-1 and DPOS repertoires, and the lowest diversity was found in the TIGIT repertoires. Tumor material was not accessible, so tumor reactivity was assessed by peptide assays on expanded sorted subsets instead. Repertoires were largely private between subsets, with under 8% of TRB clonotypes shared at M1; sharing was highest between DPOS and TIGIT. The published TCR repertoire comparisons used only baseline and M1 samples from a small cohort with few responders. Experiments were generally performed without replicates because of limited material.

CDR1 and CDR2, looked up from the germline V gene, are SQVTM and ANQGSEA. The junction carries 16 bases between V and J, which are trimmed by 3 bases and 8 bases respectively. The CDR3 measures 13 amino acids from cysteine to phenylalanine. The retained sequence is limited to the CDR3, 39 bases, with the frame set at the first base. Four subsets defined by PD-1 and/or TIGIT were sorted from live CD3+CD8+TCRalphabeta+ cells on a BD FACSAria II cell sorter. To characterize relevance to anti-PD-1 therapy response, circulating CD8 T cells were sorted into four subsets based on PD-1 and TIGIT expression. Both TCR alpha and TCR beta chains were sequenced from each sorted CD8 T-cell subset. Peripheral blood was collected before the first anti-PD-1 injection, after two injections and after four injections. PBMCs were immediately isolated by Ficoll gradient centrifugation. Until use, PBMCs were stored frozen in liquid nitrogen in RPMI containing 20% FCS and around 9.2% DMSO. After thawing, PBMCs were stained with a viability dye plus antibodies against CD3, CD8alpha, TCRalphabeta, PD-1 and TIGIT. Total RNA was extracted with the RNeasy Kit, and a RIN above 7 was reached by every sample.

The sequence came from a human donor with melanoma. The chain joins TRBV29-1 to TRBJ1-2; perhaps TRBD1 is the D gene, with 6 bases matching. Here the sequenced sample was CD8+ T cells from PBMCs, taken at baseline or after one month of anti-PD-1 therapy (not recorded which). CDR3 sequence: CSVDGGAPEGYTF. The DNA is TGCAGCGTTGATGGGGGGGCCCCTGAGGGCTACACCTTC.